This is a list of T cell receptor beta chains from one sample in a study of CD8 T cells in ankylosing spondylitis. TCRdb passed the 5' RACE reads through MiXCR, listing each CDR3 protein once. The sample carries about 52,000 distinct CDR3 sequences, about 7.8% recorded once. Sequences were obtained from blood, either unsorted or a sorted T cell fraction (not recorded which). These receptors were taken from a female donor with ankylosing spondylitis or in good health (not recorded which). The CDR3 runs from the conserved cysteine through the conserved F or W. The D gene is left open where the match is weak. Clone size is stated in some rows and not others, as once, few, many or a class when expanded.

D	length	J	size	V	DNA	CDR3
.	13	TRBJ1-2	many	TRBV2	TGTGCCAGCTCCCCGGGGGGGAACTATGGCTACACCTTC	CASSPGGNYGYTF
.	18	TRBJ2-7	few	TRBV5-1	TGCGCCAGCAGCTCCCTACCTGAGAGGCAGGCCCTTACCTACGAGCAGTACTTC	CASSSLPERQALTYEQYF
.	15	TRBJ2-1	.	TRBV7-2	TGTGCCAGCACCCCCGAAGGCTGGTCCTACAATGAGCAGTTCTTC	CASTPEGWSYNEQFF
.	11	TRBJ2-1	many	TRBV10-3	TGTGCCATCCAAAGAGAAAGTGAGCAGTTCTTC	CAIQRESEQFF
TRBD1	14	TRBJ2-1	many	TRBV12-3/TRBV12-4	TGTGCCAGCAGTCGGACAGGGGGCTATGATGAGCAGTTCTTC	CASSRTGGYDEQFF
.	16	TRBJ1-2	many	TRBV20-1	TGCAGTGCTACGAACACCATGGGGAGAACTAACTATGGCTACACCTTC	CSATNTMGRTNYGYTF
.	12	TRBJ2-5	many	TRBV2	TGTGCCAGCAGTGAAGTGTCAGAGACCCAGTACTTC	CASSEVSETQYF
.	13	TRBJ1-2	many	TRBV5-1	TGCGCCAGCAGCCCCGGCCCGAACTATGGCTACACCTTC	CASSPGPNYGYTF
.	13	TRBJ2-3	many	TRBV10-1	TGCGCCAGCAAATTTATGGGGGAAGATACGCAGTATTTT	CASKFMGEDTQYF
TRBD1	15	TRBJ1-6	many	TRBV5-1	TGCGCCAGCGGGGGACAGGGGATGGATAATTCACCCCTCCACTTT	CASGGQGMDNSPLHF
.	13	TRBJ1-6	many	TRBV12-3/TRBV12-4	TGTGCCAGCAGTTTTTTGGATGATTCACCCCTCCACTTT	CASSFLDDSPLHF
.	16	TRBJ1-5	many	TRBV7-8	TGTGCCAGCAGCTTAGAGGTTGGGGCGGCCAATCAGCCCCAGCATTTT	CASSLEVGAANQPQHF
.	12	TRBJ2-3	many	TRBV20-1	TGCAGTGCTAGAACTATCACAGATACGCAGTATTTT	CSARTITDTQYF
.	14	TRBJ2-3	.	TRBV5-1	TGCGCCAGCAGCGTCGCGGGGCCCACAGATACGCAGTATTTT	CASSVAGPTDTQYF
TRBD1	15	TRBJ2-2	.	TRBV24-1	TGTGCCACCAGTGCAGGGGGCGCGGGCACCGGGGAGCTGTTTTTT	CATSAGGAGTGELFF
TRBD2	16	TRBJ2-2	.	TRBV27	TGTTTGTTCAGGGGCCGACTAGCGGGGGGCACCGGGGAGCTGTTTTTT	CLFRGRLAGGTGELFF
.	13	TRBJ2-5	many	TRBV5-1	TGCGCCAGCAGCTCATCCCGGACCCAGACCCAGTACTTC	CASSSSRTQTQYF
TRBD2	16	TRBJ2-2	.	TRBV10-3	TGTGCCATGATGGCTACTAGCGGCGGCGGCACCGGGGAGCTGTTTTTT	CAMMATSGGGTGELFF
.	14	TRBJ1-5	many	TRBV5-1	TGCGCCAGCAGCTTGGAGGGGGGCCCCCAGCCCCAGCATTTT	CASSLEGGPQPQHF
TRBD1	18	TRBJ1-5	many	TRBV2	TGTGCCAGCAGTGGACAGGGGGCCGTGAAAAGGACGGATCAGCCCCAGCATTTT	CASSGQGAVKRTDQPQHF
.	13	TRBJ1-1	many	TRBV19	TGTGCCAGTAGTATGGAGACATACACTGAAGCTTTCTTT	CASSMETYTEAFF
.	15	TRBJ2-1	many	TRBV10-3	TGTGCCATCAGTGAGTCGGGGGAGTCCTACAATGAGCAGTTCTTC	CAISESGESYNEQFF
.	14	TRBJ2-7	many	TRBV5-1	TGCGCCAGCACTCTTGAAGGTAATTCCTACGAGCAGTACTTC	CASTLEGNSYEQYF
TRBD1	15	TRBJ1-5	.	TRBV28	TGTGCCAGCAGATTCACAGGGGGAGGGTTTGGCCCCCAGCATTTT	CASRFTGGGFGPQHF
.	13	TRBJ1-5	many	TRBV3-1	TGTGCCAGCAGCCAAGATCGGCGACAGCCCCAGCATTTT	CASSQDRRQPQHF
.	11	TRBJ2-5	many	TRBV5-1	TGCGCCAGCAGCTTGGAACGGACCCAGTACTTC	CASSLERTQYF
TRBD1	15	TRBJ1-1	many	TRBV12-3/TRBV12-4	TGTGCCAGCAGTAACCCGGGACAGGGTAACACTGAAGCTTTCTTT	CASSNPGQGNTEAFF
.	15	TRBJ2-3	.	TRBV12-3/TRBV12-4	TGTGCCAGCAGTTTCCTCCAGGGGAGCACAGATACGCAGTATTTT	CASSFLQGSTDTQYF
TRBD2	16	TRBJ2-1	many	TRBV5-1	TGCGCCAGCAGCCCCGCCGGGACTAGCGGGGTTAATGAGCAGTTCTTC	CASSPAGTSGVNEQFF
TRBD1	15	TRBJ1-1	many	TRBV6-1	TGTGCCAGCAGTACCGGGACAGGGGGGGACACTGAAGCTTTCTTT	CASSTGTGGDTEAFF
.	15	TRBJ2-5	many	TRBV27	TGTGCCAGCAGTTTGGTCGGTCAGGGGCAAGAGACCCAGTACTTC	CASSLVGQGQETQYF
.	15	TRBJ1-5	many	TRBV3-1	TGTGCCAGCAGCCAAGGGACAGCTAGGAATCAGCCCCAGCATTTT	CASSQGTARNQPQHF
.	15	TRBJ2-2	many	TRBV20-1	TGCAGTGCTAGCAGATGGCTGGGGAACACCGGGGAGCTGTTTTTT	CSASRWLGNTGELFF
.	15	TRBJ1-5	many	TRBV20-1	TGCAGTGCTAGAGAAGACCAGGGAAGCAATCAGCCCCAGCATTTT	CSAREDQGSNQPQHF
.	12	TRBJ2-1	many	TRBV5-1	TGCGCCAGCAGCTTGAGCACGAATGAGCAGTTCTTC	CASSLSTNEQFF
TRBD2	15	TRBJ2-7	many	TRBV20-1	TGCAGTGCTAGAGTGGTCGGGGGGGGCCCTTACGAGCAGTACTTC	CSARVVGGGPYEQYF
.	18	TRBJ2-1	.	TRBV11-2	TGTGCCAGCAGCTTGGGAAACGGGCGGGGCCGTTCCTACAATGAGCAGTTCTTC	CASSLGNGRGRSYNEQFF
.	14	TRBJ1-3	many	TRBV6-1	TGTGCCAGCAATCCGAGCCTCACTGGAAACACCATATATTTT	CASNPSLTGNTIYF
.	17	TRBJ2-3	many	TRBV3-1	TGTGCCAGCAGCCAAGGCCCTCGGACAGTCAAATTAGATACGCAGTATTTT	CASSQGPRTVKLDTQYF
.	17	TRBJ2-2	many	TRBV7-6	TGTGCCAGCAGCCCAGAGGCTGGGTGGACTCGCGCCGGGGAGCTGTTTTTT	CASSPEAGWTRAGELFF
.	14	TRBJ2-5	many	TRBV5-1	TGCGCCAGCAGCTTGGCGGCAGCCCAAGAGACCCAGTACTTC	CASSLAAAQETQYF
.	15	TRBJ1-3	many	TRBV5-5	TGTGCCAGCGCGGTGGGGTTTAGCTCTGGAAACACCATATATTTT	CASAVGFSSGNTIYF
TRBD2	16	TRBJ2-5	.	TRBV7-7	TGTGCTAGCAGCCCACGACTAGCGGGGAAACAAGAGACCCAGTACTTC	CASSPRLAGKQETQYF
.	15	TRBJ1-1	many	TRBV20-1	TGCAGTGCTGCGGGGTCTCAGACGGGGAGGAACAAAGCTTTCTTT	CSAAGSQTGRNKAFF
.	16	TRBJ2-6	many	TRBV5-1	TGCGCCAGCAGCTTGGGCCCCCCCTCTGGGGCCAACGTCCTGACTTTC	CASSLGPPSGANVLTF
.	16	TRBJ2-7	many	TRBV12-2	TGTGCAAGTCGCTTAGGTCCGGGACAGGTTTTATACGAGCAGTACTTC	CASRLGPGQVLYEQYF
TRBD2	15	TRBJ2-5	many	TRBV2	TGTGCCAGCAGTTACCAGATGGCGGGGGAAGAGACCCAGTACTTC	CASSYQMAGEETQYF
.	17	TRBJ2-3	.	TRBV5-1	TGCGCCAGCAGAGAAGGGACCGGGACGCTTCGGACAGATACGCAGTATTTT	CASREGTGTLRTDTQYF